The 11 T cell receptor beta chains listed next were all sequenced from one sample in a study of blood T cell repertoires in COVID-19 (dated by TCRdb to 2020 to 2022). The library was made by the immunoSEQ multiplex PCR assay. Imported from immuneACCESS, the table was reduced by TCRdb to in-frame sequences with V and J called. These copies leave out some clones; in studies compared against another copy, an unresolved V gene accounts for under half, and the cause of the remainder is not known. The sample data list about 140,000 clones, and about four fifths of these were observed just once. The ten largest clones take up around 8.4% of the sample. The sample comprised peripheral blood. These receptor sequences come from a human donor in a cohort sampled during active COVID-19.

The chain is built from TRBV5-1 and TRBJ2-2; 9 nucleotides line up with TRBD2. V was clipped by 0 bases and J by 4 bases; unmatched bases: 4. Germline-derived CDR1 and CDR2 are SGHRS and YFSETQ. The CDR3 spans 16 residues. Here the CDR3 reads CASSLGVAGATGELFF. For the CDR3, the DNA is TGCGCCAGCAGCTTGGGGGTAGCGGGAGCCACCGGGGAGCTGTTTTTT.

The CDR3 nucleotides are TGTGCCAGCAGCGTAGCTACTAGCGGGACCAGCTCCTACAATGAGCAGTTCTTC. It yields the protein CASSVATSGTSSYNEQFF. The J gene is TRBJ2-1, the V gene TRBV9; 10 bases line up with TRBD2. Germline values: CDR1 SGDLS, CDR2 YYNGEE. J gave up 0 bases and V 0 bases, and 6 bases lay outside the gene matches. CDR3 length equals 18 residues.

CDR3 DNA: TGTGCCATCAGTGATACTGCCCGTGCGGACACAGATACGCAGTATTTT. Translating gives CAISDTARADTDTQYF. The gene calls are TRBV10-3 and TRBJ2-3; D ambiguous. In germline, CDR1 is ENHRY, CDR2 SYGVKD. CDR3 length: 16 residues. Trimming pared 3 bases from V and 2 bases from J, leaving 15 bases between.

The CDR3 DNA reads TGTGCCAGCAGCTTAACCGGGGGGGTTTCAACACCTGAAGCTTTCTTT. It codes for CASSLTGGVSTPEAFF. V and J are TRBV7-3 and TRBJ1-1; possibly TRBD1 for D (5 bases). The CDR3 totals 16 residues. V shed 0 bases and J shed 6 bases, with 17 bases lying between them. Looked up from germline, CDR1 is SGHTA and CDR2 is FQGTGA.

This clone has more than one count but fewer than ten. This chain joins TRBV7-8 and TRBJ2-4; D unresolved. Germline V gives CDR1 SGHVS, CDR2 FQNEAQ. V gave up 5 bases and J gave up 0 bases, with 14 bases separating them. This CDR3 has 16 residues. The CDR3 sequence is CASSPAPGRAKNIQYF. Written as DNA, the CDR3 is TGTGCCAGCAGCCCGGCTCCTGGGCGAGCCAAAAACATTCAGTACTTC. Complete variable domain (other parts from reference TRBV7-8 and TRBJ2-4): GAGVSQSPRYKVAKRGQDVALRCDPISGHVSLFWYQQALGQGPEFLTYFQNEAQLDKSGLPSDRFFAERPEGSVSTLKIQRTQQEDSAVYLCASSPAPGRAKNIQYFGAGTRLSVL.

The rearrangement links TRBV7-2 to TRBJ2-3, with D possibly matching TRBD2 (5 bases). The germline V gene has CDR1 SGHTA and CDR2 FQGNSA. Trimming pared 2 bases from V and 8 bases from J, leaving 17 bases between. This CDR3 has 15 residues. The CDR3 DNA follows: TGTGCCAGCAGCTTATGGGCTGGTGTGGCGGGTACGCAGTATTTT. It translates to CASSLWAGVAGTQYF.

This clone was seen a few times. The rearrangement links TRBV21-1 to TRBJ1-4; TRBD1, the table's D call, lacks a check against the DNA. TRBV21-1 is marked as a pseudogene. The length of the CDR3 is 16 residues. CDR3 loop: CASSPRQGATNEKLFF. CDR3 sequence (DNA): TGTGCCAGCAGCCCCCGACAGGGGGCAACTAATGAAAAACTGTTTTTT.

The chain recombines TRBV27 with TRBJ2-5, with a weak D call TRBD1 (5 bases). Trimming cost V 4 bases and J 5 bases, with 14 bases left between them. The CDR3 is 14 amino acids. Germline values: CDR1 MNHEY, CDR2 SMNVEV (reference sequence). The CDR3 region has the DNA TGTGCCAGCAGTTCGGACACGTCCGGGGAGACCCAGTACTTC. This sequence encodes CASSSDTSGETQYF.

This clone was seen a single time. The chain uses TRBV28 and TRBJ1-6; the match to TRBD1 covers 7 bases. CDR3 length: 17 residues. After removal of 5 bases from V and 5 bases from J, the junction contained 12 bases not matched to a gene. The germline V gene encodes CDR1 MDHEN and CDR2 SYDVKM. In DNA, the CDR3 is TGTGCCAGCAGTCCACGTAGACAGGGTGTCAATAATTCACCCCTCCACTTT. Its protein product is CASSPRRQGVNNSPLHF.

This sequence joins TRBV24-1 and TRBJ2-5, with TRBD2 matching 8 bases. Looked up from germline, CDR1 is KGHDR and CDR2 is SFDVKD. This CDR3 comprises 16 residues. The ends lost 0 bases at V and 5 bases at J; junction bases unmatched: 7. The CDR3 protein is CATSDLGAGDAETQYF. Here the CDR3 DNA reads TGTGCCACCAGTGATTTGGGAGCGGGAGACGCGGAGACCCAGTACTTC.

This sequence joins TRBV11-2 and TRBJ1-3; the D is unclear. In germline, CDR1 is SGHAT, CDR2 FQNNGV. The CDR3 contains 14 residues. Trimming shortened V by 5 bases and J by 4 bases, and 12 bases separated the two germline ends. The DNA for the CDR3 is TGTGCCAGCAGCACTACCAGAGAGGGAAACACCATATATTTT. This encodes CASSTTREGNTIYF.